This passage covers 20 T cell receptor beta chains from one sample sequenced in a study of blood T cell repertoires in COVID-19. TCRdb's table, derived via immunoSEQ multiplex PCR, lists solely in-frame clones and lacks some. Of a few hundred thousand clones in the sample, roughly 82% are singletons; the top ten hold 9% to 15%. The sequencing sample was made of peripheral blood. The receptors were gathered from an elderly man with acute or convalescent COVID-19.

This clone was observed a few times. V usage is TRBV19 and J usage is TRBJ1-2, with TRBD1 matching 8 bases. Germline V CDR1 and CDR2: LNHDA, SQIVND (reference sequence). There are 15 residues in the CDR3. The ends lost 7 bases at V and 2 bases at J; junction bases unmatched: 9. The CDR3, as DNA: TGTGCCAGTACGAGGACAGGGCAGGCCAACTATGGCTACACCTTC. Amino acids: CASTRTGQANYGYTF.

This clone was recorded once. The V call is TRBV3-1 (or the pseudogene TRBV3-2), the J call TRBJ2-2; TRBD1 might be the D (5 bases). The CDR3 extends over 17 amino acids. Trimming removed 2 bases from V and 5 bases from J, with 18 bases in between. The germline V gene has CDR1 LGHDT and CDR2 YNNKEL (reference sequence). CDR3 in DNA: TGTGCCAGCAGCCAACAGGGTATTACCACCTCAACCGGGGAGCTGTTTTTT. Its protein product is CASSQQGITTSTGELFF.

This clone was observed a few times. The chain uses TRBV11-2 and TRBJ1-2, with 11 bases lining up with TRBD1. The CDR3 has 17 amino acids. Germline assignment: CDR1 SGHAT and CDR2 FQNNGV. Germline trimming cut 5 bases from V and 4 bases from J; bases unmatched to any gene: 12. CDR3 sequence reads: CASSPLQDRGRRYGYTF. CDR3 sequence (DNA): TGTGCCAGCAGCCCCCTTCAGGACAGGGGGCGTCGCTATGGCTACACCTTC.

There are a few counts of this clone. This chain joins TRBV10-3 and TRBJ2-2, with 9 bases identical to TRBD1. Germline CDR1 and CDR2: ENHRY and SYGVKD. V gave up 10 bases and J gave up 5 bases; unmatched junction bases: 11. The CDR3 loop spans 15 amino acids. CDR3 sequence reads: CATFKVDRGTGELFF. CDR3 DNA: TGTGCCACCTTCAAGGTGGACAGGGGTACCGGGGAGCTGTTTTTT.

V is TRBV5-1 and J is TRBJ2-1, with TRBD2 matching 9 bases. This CDR3 is 15 amino acids long. Germline loops: CDR1 SGHRS, CDR2 YFSETQ. The V segment lost 2 bases and the J segment 7 bases; nucleotides outside the gene matches: 7. CDR3 region: CASSFSLAGSNEQFF. The CDR3 DNA is TGCGCCAGCAGCTTTTCCCTAGCGGGAAGTAATGAGCAGTTCTTC.

The table lists this clone with a count of one. The chain links TRBV28 to TRBJ2-7, with D maybe TRBD2 (5 bases). The CDR3 totals 14 residues. Per germline, CDR1 MDHEN and CDR2 SYDVKM. Trimming cost V 3 bases and J 4 bases, with 13 bases left between them. CDR3 DNA: TGTGCCAGCAGTTTGTCAACTGAGGGATACGAGCAGTACTTC. This encodes CASSLSTEGYEQYF.

For this clone: At one end, the junction sequence differs from germline, possibly due to a read error. This sample also contains other DNA sequences that code for the same CDR3. The rearrangement joins TRBV5-6 to TRBJ1-1, with 7 bases fitting TRBD1. CDR1 and CDR2 from the germline V gene are SGHDT and YYEEEE. The CDR3 is 14 residues long. DNA of the CDR3: TGTGCCAGCAGCCGGACAGGCCCGAACACTGAAGCTTTTTTT. This encodes CASSRTGPNTEAFF.

This chain links TRBV15 with TRBJ1-5; the match to TRBD1 covers 7 bases. J was trimmed by 4 bases and V by 2 bases; bases with no gene match: 5. Germline loops: CDR1 LNHNV, CDR2 YYDKDF (reference sequence). The CDR3 spans 15 residues. CDR3 DNA: TGTGCCACCAGCAGAATTGGGACAGTAAATCAGCCCCAGCATTTT. Translation: CATSRIGTVNQPQHF.

The chain recombines TRBV29-1 with TRBJ1-3; D perhaps matches TRBD1 (6 bases). Germline V gives CDR1 SQVTM, CDR2 ANQGSEA. This CDR3 has 14 residues. V was clipped by 5 bases and J by 0 bases, with 11 bases between them. The CDR3 DNA is TGCAGCGTTATAGGGGGTTTCTCTGGAAACACCATATATTTT. Translating gives CSVIGGFSGNTIYF.

This chain connects TRBV21-1 to TRBJ2-1; the D call in the table, TRBD1, was not verified against the DNA. TRBV21-1 is a documented pseudogene. The CDR3 totals 16 residues. In nucleotides, the CDR3 is TGTGCCAGCAGCAATCTCCGGGACAGACCAGACAATGAGCAGTTCTTC. Translation gives CASSNLRDRPDNEQFF.

V is TRBV3-1 (or the pseudogene TRBV3-2) and J is TRBJ1-4; D is possibly TRBD1 (6 bases). Trimming cost V 4 bases and J 12 bases, with 15 bases left between them. The CDR3 loop spans 13 amino acids. The germline V gene encodes CDR1 LGHDT and CDR2 YNNKEL (reference sequence). DNA of the CDR3: TGTGCCAGCAGCCCACAGGGCCAGAGGGAACTGTTTTTT. Translation: CASSPQGQRELFF.

A remark on this clone: The junction shows a germline mismatch at one end, possibly a read error. The chain carries TRBV7-7 and TRBJ2-7; 9 bases agree with TRBD2. The CDR3 has 15 amino acids. Germline V gene lookup returns CDR1 SSHAT and CDR2 FNYEAQ (reference sequence). The CDR3 DNA reads TGTGCTAGCAGCTTAGGAGCGGGAGGCTCCTACGAGCAGTACTTC. Protein sequence: CASSLGAGGSYEQYF.

J is TRBJ1-5 and V is TRBV2; tentative D call: TRBD1 (5 bases). Trimming pared 2 bases from V and 0 bases from J, leaving 11 bases between. The CDR3 consists of 16 residues. CDR1 is SNHLY, CDR2 FYNNEI, per germline. CDR3 sequence (DNA): TGTGCCAGCAGTGAACAAACGGGGGTTAGCAATCAGCCCCAGCATTTT. This codes for CASSEQTGVSNQPQHF.

The genes are TRBV5-1 and TRBJ1-1, with a possible D match to TRBD1 (5 bases). This CDR3 spans 14 amino acids. Trimming cost V 1 base and J 3 bases, with 10 bases left between them. Germline V lookup: CDR1 SGHRS, CDR2 YFSETQ. CDR3 sequence: CASSLYQGDTEAFF. The CDR3 bases are TGCGCCAGCAGCTTGTATCAGGGTGACACTGAAGCTTTCTTT.

The chain employs TRBV5-4 and TRBJ1-1; the match to TRBD1 covers 7 bases. Looked up from germline, CDR1 is SGHNT and CDR2 is YYREEE (reference sequence). V was clipped by 2 bases and J by 6 bases; unmatched bases: 4. The CDR3 covers 13 residues. CDR3 bases: TGTGCCAGCAGCTTACAGGGGAGGCCTGAAGCTTTCTTT. Translating gives CASSLQGRPEAFF.

The chain is built from TRBV19 and TRBJ1-3; 8 positions agree with TRBD1. Germline CDR1 LNHDA, CDR2 SQIVND (reference sequence). CDR3 size: 18 residues. The V segment lost 10 bases and the J segment 0 bases; nucleotides outside the gene matches: 17. DNA of the CDR3: TGTGCCACCCAGCGAGGGACAGGCGCCTTTGACTCTGGAAACACCATATATTTT. Its translation is CATQRGTGAFDSGNTIYF.

The chain couples TRBV4-1 to TRBJ2-1; D perhaps matches TRBD2 (7 bases). The CDR3 runs to 18 residues. Germline-derived CDR1 and CDR2 are MGHRA and YSYEKL. V was clipped by 1 base and J by 0 bases, with 16 bases between them. For the CDR3, the DNA is TGCGCCAGCAGCCAAGGGGGGGGCGGAACGAGCTCCTACAATGAGCAGTTCTTC. Its translation is CASSQGGGGTSSYNEQFF.

The chain links TRBV24-1 to TRBJ1-2, with D possibly being TRBD1 (5 bases). The CDR3 extends over 13 amino acids. V was cut by 4 bases and J by 8 bases, with 13 bases left in between. Germline CDR1 and CDR2: KGHDR and SFDVKD. The CDR3 nucleotides read TGTGCCACCAGTGAAAGGGACTCCGGGGGCTACACCTTC. Encoded protein: CATSERDSGGYTF.

The chain recombines TRBV19 with TRBJ2-3, with 7 bases identical to TRBD2. Per the germline V gene, CDR1 is LNHDA and CDR2 is SQIVND (reference sequence). This CDR3 is 13 amino acids long. V was pared by 5 bases and J by 3 bases, with 2 bases of the junction left unmatched. The CDR3 here is CASSGGVTDTQYF. The CDR3 nucleotides are TGTGCCAGTAGTGGGGGGGTTACAGATACGCAGTATTTT.

The V gene is TRBV5-6, the J gene TRBJ1-6; D is perhaps TRBD1 (6 bases). The germline gives CDR1 SGHDT, CDR2 YYEEEE. The CDR3 loop spans 14 amino acids. Trimming removed 4 bases from V and 10 bases from J, with 15 bases in between. The CDR3 loop reads CASSPGQMGSPLHF. CDR3 sequence (DNA): TGTGCCAGCAGCCCTGGACAGATGGGGTCACCCCTCCACTTT.